The rows below give T cell receptor beta chains drawn from one sample of a study of STAT5B mutations in CD4+ large granular lymphocyte leukemia. The protocol was immunoSEQ multiplex PCR, while the TCRdb copy is restricted to in-frame clones and leaves out a portion. The data show more than 2,500 clones, about four fifths seen once. The sample consisted of PBMCs. These receptors came from a woman in her 70s with CD4+ T-cell large granular lymphocyte leukemia. CDR3s include the opening cysteine and the closing phenylalanine or tryptophan. The D gene is left open where the match is weak. Some rows mark clone size as missing; the rest say once, few, many or name a class of expanded clone.

size	V	D	J	length	DNA	CDR3
-	TRBV29-1	-	TRBJ1-2	15	TGCAGCGTTGACAAGGAGGGGCTCACTAACTATGGCTACACCTTC	CSVDKEGLTNYGYTF
-	TRBV7-7	TRBD1	TRBJ2-3	18	TGTGCCAGCAGCTCCTGGGGGCAAGGGGGCGGCATCACAGATACGCAGTATTTT	CASSSWGQGGGITDTQYF
-	TRBV5-6	TRBD1	TRBJ2-5	15	TGTGCCAGCAGCTTAGGACAGGGACGGGAAGAGACCCAGTACTTC	CASSLGQGREETQYF
-	TRBV30	TRBD1	TRBJ2-5	14	TGTGCCTGGGACCGGGACAGCCGTCAAGAGACCCAGTACTTC	CAWDRDSRQETQYF
once	TRBV2	-	TRBJ2-5	14	TGTGCCAGCAGTGAAGACAGGTGGGAATCGACCCAGTACTTC	CASSEDRWESTQYF
once	TRBV7-8	-	TRBJ2-2	15	TGTGCCAGCAGCAGGGACGGACGGAACACCGGGGAGCTGTTTTTT	CASSRDGRNTGELFF
once	TRBV5-1	TRBD2	TRBJ2-5	16	TGCGCCAGCAGCTTGTCGCTAGCGGGAGGGCCGGAGACCCAGTACTTC	CASSLSLAGGPETQYF
-	TRBV10-3	-	TRBJ2-7	12	TGTGCCGCTCAAACAGGGTCTTACGAGCAGTACTTC	CAAQTGSYEQYF
few	TRBV5-1	-	TRBJ1-6	14	TGCGCCAGCAGCTTCGGGGGGCTCGGTTCACCCCTCCACTTT	CASSFGGLGSPLHF
-	TRBV11-2	-	TRBJ2-4	13	TGTGCCAGCAGCCTGGGCCAGAAAAACATTCAGTACTTC	CASSLGQKNIQYF
few	TRBV4-3	-	TRBJ1-6	16	TGCGCCAGCAGCCAAGAACTCCAGGGTTTCAATTCACCCCTCCACTTT	CASSQELQGFNSPLHF
-	TRBV30	-	TRBJ2-7	14	TGTGCCTGGAGTGTGGGCGGCTCCCTCTACGAGCAGTACTTC	CAWSVGGSLYEQYF
few	TRBV14	TRBD1	TRBJ1-6	15	TGTGCCAGCAGCCATGCGACAGGGCTGAATTCACCCCTCCACTTT	CASSHATGLNSPLHF
-	TRBV30	-	TRBJ1-1	12	TGTGCCTGGCGCCTTAGGAACACTGAAGCTTTCTTT	CAWRLRNTEAFF
-	TRBV7-2	-	TRBJ2-3	14	TGTGCCAGCAGCCCTTGGGGGGGCACAGATACGCAGTATTTT	CASSPWGGTDTQYF